The 28 T cell receptor beta chains below were found in one sample sequenced in a study of shared clonotypes between healthy human individuals. Sequencing used immunoSEQ multiplex PCR; TCRdb keeps in-frame clones, though not all of them. The sample has over a million clones; about four fifths are singletons. The sample taken for sequencing was memory CD4+ T cells from PBMCs. Subset indicated: CD45RA-negative fraction. All receptors derive from a man between 18 and 29 years old in good health. Some clones in this sample may be carry-over from other donors' samples.

The chain has TRBV18 and TRBJ1-2; the match to TRBD1 covers 10 bases. The length of the CDR3 is 13 residues. The V and J ends lost 6 bases and 6 bases, in that order; junction bases with no gene match: 4. Germline CDR1 and CDR2: KGHSH and LQKENI. CDR3 sequence (DNA): TGTGCCAGCTCGGAAGGACAGGGGGATGGCTACACCTTC. The encoded protein is CASSEGQGDGYTF.

V usage is TRBV10-3 and J usage is TRBJ1-2; TRBD1 matches 7 bases. The V segment lost 8 bases and the J segment 2 bases; nucleotides outside the gene matches: 14. CDR1 and CDR2 (germline): ENHRY, SYGVKD. The CDR3 is 16 amino acids. CDR3 protein: CAIASSPDRTNYGYTF. The CDR3, as DNA: TGTGCCATCGCATCCTCACCGGACAGGACAAACTATGGCTACACCTTC.

The chain couples TRBV30 to TRBJ2-3, with 7 bases matching TRBD2. Looked up from germline, CDR1 is GTSNPN and CDR2 is SVGIG (reference sequence). This CDR3 has 15 residues. V shed 1 base, J shed 8 bases, and the junction held 12 bases outside the gene matches. The CDR3 DNA reads as TGTGCCTGGAGTGAAGGACTAGTTGGGAGCGCTACGCAGTATTTT. Translation gives CAWSEGLVGSATQYF.

V gene TRBV11-2 combines with J gene TRBJ2-4; TRBD1 matches 11 bases. The germline V gene has CDR1 SGHAT and CDR2 FQNNGV. The CDR3 sequence is 15 residues long. The junction had 3 bases not matched to a gene; V was cut back by 5 bases and J by 3 bases. CDR3 protein: CASSAGTGGKNIQYF. The CDR3 bases are TGTGCCAGCAGCGCTGGGACAGGGGGCAAAAACATTCAGTACTTC.

The chain employs TRBV28 and TRBJ2-7, with D perhaps being TRBD1 or TRBD2 (5 bases each). V lost 5 bases and J lost 4, with 18 bases in between. CDR1 and CDR2 (germline): MDHEN, SYDVKM. CDR3 length: 15 residues. CDR3 nucleotide sequence: TGTGCCAGCAGTCTCCGGGACCCAGGTCGGTACGAGCAGTACTTC. This translates into CASSLRDPGRYEQYF.

This clone has a count of ten or more. The chain uses TRBV9 and TRBJ2-3; D call uncertain. This CDR3 region has 14 residues. Looked up from germline, CDR1 is SGDLS and CDR2 is YYNGEE. Trimming left V 1 base short and J 2 bases short, with 8 bases between. The CDR3 reads CASSVQAHTDTQYF. Written as DNA, the CDR3 is TGTGCCAGCAGCGTACAAGCGCACACAGATACGCAGTATTTT.

The chain uses TRBV28 and TRBJ2-5; 11 bases fit TRBD1. J gave up 2 bases and V 2 bases, and 4 bases lay outside the gene matches. This CDR3 is built from 16 residues. Germline-derived CDR1 and CDR2 are MDHEN and SYDVKM. In DNA, the CDR3 is TGTGCCAGCAGTTTAGGGACAGGGGGTCGGCAAGAGACCCAGTACTTC. This encodes CASSLGTGGRQETQYF.

The chain is built from TRBV21-1 and TRBJ2-7. TRBV21-1 is an annotated pseudogene. The CDR3 is 15 residues long. CDR3 in amino acids: CASSKEDPPSYEQYF. The CDR3 coding sequence is TGTGCCAGCAGCAAAGAGGACCCCCCATCCTACGAGCAGTACTTC.

The rearrangement uses TRBV27 and TRBJ2-7; D unresolved. This CDR3 comprises 13 residues. The V end was cut by 2 bases, the J end by 1 base, with 6 bases between. The germline V gene has CDR1 MNHEY and CDR2 SMNVEV (reference sequence). The CDR3 nucleotides read TGTGCCAGCAGTTTAGGGTTTTCCTACGAGCAGTACTTC. Its translation is CASSLGFSYEQYF.

This clone showed up just a few times. This chain connects TRBV2 to TRBJ2-7, with 8 positions matching TRBD1. Trimming took 2 bases from V and 6 from J; bases not matched to a gene: 6. The CDR3 is 14 residues long. Germline CDR1 is SNHLY and CDR2 is FYNNEI. DNA for the CDR3: TGTGCCAGCAGTGAACTGAGGACAGGGAGCGAGCAGTACTTC. It is translated as CASSELRTGSEQYF.

This clone occurred a few times. This sample includes further DNA sequences coding for the same CDR3. The rearrangement joins TRBV11-2 to TRBJ2-7, with TRBD1 as a possible D gene (6 bases). The CDR3 spans 12 residues. Germline V gives CDR1 SGHAT, CDR2 FQNNGV. The V and J ends lost 3 bases and 3 bases respectively, with 6 bases between them. The CDR3 here is CASSLTGYEQYF. CDR3 coding DNA: TGTGCCAGCAGCTTGACAGGCTACGAGCAGTACTTC.

V usage is TRBV5-4 and J usage is TRBJ2-2, with 7 bases that match TRBD1. The CDR3 runs 15 residues. J was trimmed by 7 bases and V by 4 bases; bases with no gene match: 10. Germline loops: CDR1 SGHNT, CDR2 YYREEE (reference sequence). For the CDR3, the DNA is TGTGCCAGCAGCACGGACAGGCTTGCGATCGGGGAGCTGTTTTTT. Translated: CASSTDRLAIGELFF.

This clone was seen only a few times. The same CDR3 arises from other DNA sequences in this sample as well. The chain is built from TRBV5-1 and TRBJ1-1; TRBD1 might be the D (6 bases). The CDR3 has 14 amino acids. From germline, CDR1 is SGHRS and CDR2 YFSETQ. Trimming stripped 0 bases from V and 3 bases from J, with 9 bases between. The chain's CDR3 is CASSLDRADTEAFF. In DNA form, the CDR3 reads TGCGCCAGCAGCTTGGACAGGGCCGACACTGAAGCTTTCTTT.

The gene calls are TRBV7-8 and TRBJ2-7; D gene unclear. V lost 4 bases to trimming and J lost 0 bases, with 10 bases between them. The CDR3 covers 14 residues. CDR1 is SGHVS, CDR2 FQNEAQ, per germline. This chain's CDR3 is CASSSTGFSYEQYF. CDR3 nucleotide sequence: TGTGCCAGCAGCTCGACCGGCTTCTCCTACGAGCAGTACTTC.

This chain uses TRBV29-1 with TRBJ1-4; D uncertain. This CDR3 has 13 residues. Germline CDR1 reads SQVTM; CDR2 reads ANQGSEA. The V gene lost 7 bases and the J gene lost 0 bases, with 9 bases spanning the gap. CDR3 sequence reads: CSALSSTNEKLFF. CDR3 DNA sequence: TGCAGCGCCCTGAGCTCAACTAATGAAAAACTGTTTTTT. Full variable domain (remainder filled in from reference TRBV29-1 and TRBJ1-4): SAVISQKPSRDICQRGTSLTIQCQVDSQVTMMFWYRQQPGQSLTLIATANQGSEATYESGFVIDKFPISRPNLTFSTLTVSNMSPEDSSIYLCSALSSTNEKLFFGSGTQLSVL.

The chain has TRBV27 and TRBJ1-2; 7 nucleotides line up with TRBD1. Per the germline V gene, CDR1 is MNHEY and CDR2 is SMNVEV (reference sequence). This CDR3 has 15 amino acids. The V and J ends lost 6 bases and 1 base, in that order; junction bases with no gene match: 8. The CDR3 spells CASSRDRVLNYGYTF. The DNA of the CDR3 is TGTGCCAGCAGCCGCGACAGGGTGCTTAACTATGGCTACACCTTC.

The CDR3: CASSYPNTGELFF. The CDR3 DNA reads TGTGCCAGCAGTTATCCGAACACCGGGGAGCTGTTTTTT. The chain uses TRBV6-9 and TRBJ2-2; D ambiguous. CDR3 length: 13 amino acids. Germline loops: CDR1 MNHGY, CDR2 SVAAGI. Trimming cost V 2 bases and J 0 bases, with 1 base left between them.

This chain links TRBV28 with TRBJ1-4; 10 bases fit TRBD1. After removal of 0 bases from V and 5 bases from J, the junction contained 6 bases not matched to a gene. Germline-derived CDR1 and CDR2 are MDHEN and SYDVKM. The CDR3 is made up of 17 amino acids. This CDR3 reads CASSLWGQGPRNEKLFF. For the CDR3, the DNA is TGTGCCAGCAGTTTATGGGGACAGGGGCCGCGGAATGAAAAACTGTTTTTT.

Remarks on this clone: Other DNA sequences in this specimen translate into the identical CDR3. The chain recombines TRBV20-1 with TRBJ2-7; D gene ambiguous. CDR3 length equals 11 residues. Between the trimmed V and J ends, which lost 3 bases and 4 bases, there was a span of 7 bases. The germline gives CDR1 DFQATT, CDR2 SNEGSKA (reference sequence). The chain's CDR3 is CSASSGYEQYF. The CDR3 region has the DNA TGCAGTGCTAGTTCCGGATACGAGCAGTACTTC.

A single count supports this clone. The chain combines TRBV7-9 with TRBJ2-3, with 7 bases matching TRBD2. V trimming: 5 bases; J trimming: 0 bases; junction bases outside the gene matches: 14. This CDR3 region has 18 residues. CDR1 is SEHNR, CDR2 FQNEAQ, per germline (reference sequence). The CDR3 DNA is TGTGCCAGCAGCCCATTACGGGGCGGGCGGGAGAGCACAGATACGCAGTATTTT. Translated, it gives CASSPLRGGRESTDTQYF.

V is TRBV9 and J is TRBJ1-1; D gene ambiguous. The CDR3 runs 14 residues. Trimming took 0 bases from V and 4 from J, leaving 10 bases between them. Per the germline V gene, CDR1 is SGDLS and CDR2 is YYNGEE. The CDR3 loop is CASSVAGLVTEAFF. The CDR3 DNA reads TGTGCCAGCAGCGTAGCCGGTCTGGTCACTGAAGCTTTCTTT.

The chain links TRBV6-1 to TRBJ1-5, with TRBD1 as a possible D gene (6 bases). The V end lost 3 bases, the J end lost 7 bases, and 19 bases lay between the germline ends. The CDR3 has 16 residues. Germline CDR1 is MNHNS and CDR2 is SASEGT. The CDR3 nucleotides read TGTGCCAGCAGTGACAGAAACAGGGCCCCCCGGCAGCCCCAGCATTTT. Protein product: CASSDRNRAPRQPQHF.

The J gene is TRBJ2-3, the V gene TRBV5-1; 14 bases map to TRBD2. CDR1 is SGHRS and CDR2 is YFSETQ in the germline V gene. This CDR3 has 18 residues. V shed 0 bases, J shed 1 base, and the junction held 4 bases outside the gene matches. CDR3 sequence: CASSLATSGRVGTDTQYF. The CDR3 DNA reads TGCGCCAGCAGCTTGGCGACTAGCGGGAGGGTTGGCACAGATACGCAGTATTTT.

This chain links TRBV5-1 with TRBJ2-3; D is unclear. CDR1 and CDR2 (germline): SGHRS, YFSETQ. The length of the CDR3 is 16 residues. The V gene lost 0 bases and the J gene lost 2 bases, with 13 bases spanning the gap. The CDR3: CASSLDRVWATDTQYF. DNA for the CDR3: TGCGCCAGCAGCTTGGATCGGGTTTGGGCCACAGATACGCAGTATTTT.

The chain recombines TRBV27 with TRBJ2-1; 11 nucleotides match TRBD2. V lost 8 bases and J lost 7; bases outside the gene matches: 10. In germline, CDR1 is MNHEY, CDR2 SMNVEV (reference sequence). The CDR3 loop spans 15 amino acids. The CDR3 DNA is TGTGCCAGCCGAGCTCCAGCTAGCGGGAGGAATGAGCAGTTCTTC. Its translation: CASRAPASGRNEQFF.

The rearrangement joins TRBV7-8 to TRBJ2-1; D remains unclear. V was clipped by 0 bases and J by 0 bases, with 6 bases between them. The CDR3 is 15 amino acids. Looked up from germline, CDR1 is SGHVS and CDR2 is FQNEAQ. CDR3 nucleotide sequence: TGTGCCAGCAGCTTAGCCCTGAGCTCCTACAATGAGCAGTTCTTC. Translated, it gives CASSLALSSYNEQFF.

The V call is TRBV10-1, the J call TRBJ2-7, with D perhaps matching TRBD2 (6 bases). Germline CDR1 WNHNN, CDR2 SYGVQD (reference sequence). The CDR3 extends over 15 amino acids. V lost 7 bases and J lost 0, with 16 bases in between. CDR3 loop: CASTKPPGVSYEQYF. CDR3 nucleotide sequence: TGCGCCAGCACTAAACCCCCGGGGGTCTCCTACGAGCAGTACTTC.

The gene calls are TRBV5-1 and TRBJ2-1; D possibly matches TRBD1 or TRBD2 (5 bases each). In germline, CDR1 is SGHRS, CDR2 YFSETQ. The CDR3 covers 14 residues. Deletions cut 2 bases from V and 9 bases from J, with 15 bases between. CDR3: CASSFQGDVSEQFF. The CDR3 nucleotides are TGCGCCAGCAGCTTTCAAGGGGACGTTAGTGAGCAGTTCTTC.